The 21 T cell receptor beta chains presented below share a single source sample, sequenced in a study of cytomegalovirus exposure and HLA in healthy donors. It was with 60 Vbeta and 13 Jbeta primers that the PCR ran. Only in-frame clones appear in the TCRdb table, and some are missing; sequencing was by immunoSEQ multiplex PCR. Of 100,000 to 150,000 clones listed, around 80% are singletons. Sequenced sample: PBMCs. These receptors all come from a woman in her thirties or forties in good health and CMV-seronegative.

V usage is TRBV21-1 and J usage is TRBJ1-1. TRBV21-1 is designated a pseudogene. This CDR3 is built from 16 residues. The CDR3 sequence: CASSKGWREVGTEAFF. The CDR3 DNA reads TGTGCCAGCAGCAAAGGGTGGAGGGAGGTGGGGACTGAAGCTTTCTTT.

This rearrangement joins TRBV7-9 to TRBJ1-4, with D uncertain. Germline lookup yields CDR1 SEHNR and CDR2 FQNEAQ (reference sequence). This CDR3 comprises 17 residues. Deletions cut 1 base from V and 0 bases from J, with 12 bases between. CDR3: CASSLDLRDATNEKLFF. DNA for the CDR3: TGTGCCAGCAGCTTAGATTTGAGGGATGCAACTAATGAAAAACTGTTTTTT.

The gene calls are TRBV5-4 and TRBJ2-5, with D tentatively TRBD2 (5 bases). Near its end, the DNA agrees better with TRBJ2-7, so the J call may be wrong. This CDR3 is 13 amino acids long. The V gene's germline CDR1 is SGHNT and CDR2 YYREEE (reference sequence). The CDR3 sequence: CASSPGSGYEQYF. CDR3 in DNA: TGTGCCAGCAGCCCCGGTTCGGGATACGAGCAGTACTTC.

The chain joins TRBV28 to TRBJ2-3; 11 bases align to TRBD2. This CDR3 spans 19 amino acids. Trimming cost V 5 bases and J 4 bases; bases outside gene matches: 17. CDR1 and CDR2 from the germline V gene are MDHEN and SYDVKM. The CDR3 is CASSRWGSGRAESADTQYF. The CDR3 nucleotides are TGTGCCAGCAGTCGTTGGGGTAGCGGGAGGGCCGAAAGCGCAGATACGCAGTATTTT. Complete variable domain (other parts from reference TRBV28 and TRBJ2-3): DVKVTQSSRYLVKRTGEKVFLECVQDMDHENMFWYRQDPGLGLRLIYFSYDVKMKEKGDIPEGYSVSREKKERFSLILESASTNQTSMYLCASSRWGSGRAESADTQYFGPGTRLTVL.

This clone was picked up one time. The V call is TRBV14, the J call TRBJ2-5; tentative D call: TRBD2 (6 bases). V lost 5 bases and J 2 bases, leaving 18 bases between the germline ends. The length of the CDR3 is 16 residues. The germline V gene encodes CDR1 SGHDN and CDR2 FVKESK. The CDR3 bases are TGTGCCAGCAGCTCCATGGGGGGAGACAGACAAGAGACCCAGTACTTC. Translation: CASSSMGGDRQETQYF.

The count of this clone is one. This chain links TRBV10-1 with TRBJ1-2; possible D gene TRBD1, 6 bases. The CDR3 is 13 residues long. CDR1 is WNHNN and CDR2 is SYGVQD in the germline V gene (reference sequence). Trimming left V 6 bases short and J 7 bases short, with 15 bases between. This chain's CDR3 is CASRTGKKGGYTF. The DNA for the CDR3 is TGCGCCAGCAGAACAGGGAAAAAGGGTGGCTACACCTTC.

The chain recombines TRBV19 with TRBJ2-7, with 10 bases fitting TRBD1. The CDR3 is 13 residues long. With 6 bases clipped from V and 5 bases from J, the junction kept 4 bases outside the gene matches. Per the germline V gene, CDR1 is LNHDA and CDR2 is SQIVND (reference sequence). The CDR3: CASRGQGNNEQYF. CDR3 DNA sequence: TGTGCCAGTAGGGGACAGGGGAATAACGAGCAGTACTTC.

This clone was seen a handful of times. V usage is TRBV11-2 and J usage is TRBJ1-4; a weak D match, TRBD1 (6 bases). V dropped 6 bases and J dropped 8 bases, with 19 bases sitting between them. The CDR3 runs to 15 residues. Germline assignment: CDR1 SGHAT and CDR2 FQNNGV. As DNA, the CDR3 is TGTGCCAGCAGTCAACGGGACAACTCACTAGAAAAACTGTTTTTT. It translates to CASSQRDNSLEKLFF.

This clone has a handful of counts. The chain is built from TRBV7-9 and TRBJ1-1; 9 bases map to TRBD1. Germline loops: CDR1 SEHNR, CDR2 FQNEAQ (reference sequence). The CDR3 covers 15 residues. Losses at the gene ends were 5 bases for V and 1 base for J; bases not matched to a gene: 5. The CDR3 DNA follows: TGTGCCAGCAGCCCTACAGGGGGCCGGAACACTGAAGCTTTCTTT. Protein product: CASSPTGGRNTEAFF.

The chain joins TRBV14 to TRBJ1-3; no clear D. V dropped 4 bases and J dropped 3 bases, with 7 bases sitting between them. The CDR3 consists of 13 residues. Germline values: CDR1 SGHDN, CDR2 FVKESK. This CDR3 reads CASSPGGGNTIYF. The CDR3, as DNA: TGTGCCAGCAGCCCAGGTGGTGGAAACACCATATATTTT.

This clone was observed a few times. The gene calls are TRBV30 and TRBJ2-7; D call uncertain. Trimming removed 3 bases at V and 6 bases at J, with 12 bases between. This CDR3 contains 12 residues. Per the germline V gene, CDR1 is GTSNPN and CDR2 is SVGIG (reference sequence). The CDR3 region has the DNA TGTGCCTGGAGCCGGCAGGCCGGCGAGCAGTACTTC. It codes for CAWSRQAGEQYF.

V usage is TRBV9 and J usage is TRBJ2-2; maybe TRBD2 (7 bases). The CDR3 is 15 residues long. CDR1 and CDR2 (germline): SGDLS, YYNGEE. V lost 6 bases, J lost 3 bases, and 15 bases lay in between. As DNA, the CDR3 is TGTGCCAGCACCCCCGGGGGGACATACACCGGGGAGCTGTTTTTT. It is translated as CASTPGGTYTGELFF.

Here the CDR3 reads CASTGLAGSQETQYF. In DNA form, the CDR3 reads TGTGCCAGCACCGGACTAGCGGGGTCCCAAGAGACCCAGTACTTC. The chain links TRBV6-1 to TRBJ2-5; 12 nucleotides agree with TRBD2. This CDR3 comprises 15 residues. Germline V lookup: CDR1 MNHNS, CDR2 SASEGT. J was trimmed by 1 base and V by 7 bases; bases with no gene match: 4.

This chain links TRBV6-5 with TRBJ1-1, with 8 bases aligning to TRBD1. With 7 bases clipped from V and 11 bases from J, the junction kept 18 bases outside the gene matches. The CDR3 extends over 15 amino acids. Germline V gene lookup returns CDR1 MNHEY and CDR2 SVGAGI. Here the CDR3 DNA reads TGTGCCAGCATGGAGTTCGGGACAGGAGAATCACGGGCTTTCTTT. It encodes CASMEFGTGESRAFF.

This clone has only one observation. The CDR3 sequence: CASSPQGQNYGYTF. For the CDR3, the DNA is TGTGCCAGCAGTCCCCAGGGACAGAACTATGGCTACACCTTC. The chain uses TRBV27 and TRBJ1-2; 7 nucleotides align to TRBD1. The CDR3 has 14 amino acids. V was clipped by 5 bases and J by 2 bases; unmatched bases: 5. Germline V gene lookup returns CDR1 MNHEY and CDR2 SMNVEV (reference sequence).

The CDR3 DNA is TGCGCCAGCAGCTTGGCTCAGGGCGATGAGCAGTTCTTC. It encodes CASSLAQGDEQFF. This sequence joins TRBV5-1 and TRBJ2-1; possibly TRBD1 for D (5 bases). Between the trimmed V and J ends, which lost 0 bases and 8 bases, there was a span of 9 bases. The CDR3 loop spans 13 amino acids. Germline V gene data show CDR1 as SGHRS and CDR2 as YFSETQ.

V usage is TRBV5-1 and J usage is TRBJ2-7; D might be TRBD2 (5 bases). Germline V CDR1 and CDR2: SGHRS, YFSETQ. V lost 0 bases and J lost 0, with 7 bases in between. This CDR3 contains 14 residues. The CDR3 here is CASSLAEGSYEQYF. The CDR3 DNA reads as TGCGCCAGCAGCTTGGCCGAGGGCTCCTACGAGCAGTACTTC.

DNA for the CDR3: TGTGCCAGCAGCTTCTTTAGCGGGGGGCCCCGAGAGACCCAGTACTTC. It is translated as CASSFFSGGPRETQYF. V is TRBV7-8 and J is TRBJ2-5, with 10 bases fitting TRBD2. J was trimmed by 4 bases and V by 3 bases; bases with no gene match: 8. Germline-derived CDR1 and CDR2 are SGHVS and FQNEAQ. The CDR3 is 16 amino acids.

This chain links TRBV19 with TRBJ2-3; 7 bases agree with TRBD2. The V and J ends lost 1 base and 0 bases, in that order; junction bases with no gene match: 4. The CDR3 covers 16 residues. Germline values: CDR1 LNHDA, CDR2 SQIVND (reference sequence). In DNA form, the CDR3 reads TGTGCCAGTAGTATAGGGCCGGGAGGTAGCACAGATACGCAGTATTTT. Translated, it gives CASSIGPGGSTDTQYF.

This chain uses TRBV10-3 with TRBJ2-5; 10 bases match TRBD1. The V segment lost 7 bases and the J segment 4 bases; nucleotides outside the gene matches: 6. The CDR3 length is 14 residues. Germline V gives CDR1 ENHRY, CDR2 SYGVKD. The chain's CDR3 is CAIKRQGAGETQYF. In DNA form, the CDR3 reads TGTGCCATCAAGCGACAGGGGGCTGGAGAGACCCAGTACTTC.

The chain is built from TRBV15 and TRBJ2-5, with 8 bases identical to TRBD2. Germline values: CDR1 LNHNV, CDR2 YYDKDF (reference sequence). There are 15 residues in the CDR3. J gave up 5 bases and V 0 bases, and 5 bases lay outside the gene matches. CDR3: CATSRESGGVETQYF. The CDR3 coding sequence is TGTGCCACCAGCAGAGAAAGCGGGGGAGTTGAGACCCAGTACTTC.